This T cell receptor (beta chain) was identified in a study of blood T cell repertoires in COVID-19. Overall study: Both acute and convalescent COVID-19 samples were obtained from the United States, Italy and Spain.

Methods used by the authors: Quantification of nucleated cells was approximated via reference gene primer amplification. Data came from immunoSEQ multiplex PCR; TCRdb stores just in-frame clones and leaves some out. The DNA gave D and trimming, while V, J and clone size come from that table. The data show about 280,000 clones, roughly 87% seen once. V shed 1 base and J 3 bases; nucleotides not matched to a gene: 11. CDR1 is SGHDT, CDR2 YYEEEE, per germline. This CDR3 spans 18 amino acids. Sequencing used peripheral blood. This sequence joins TRBV5-6 and TRBJ2-1, with 9 bases matching TRBD2. This receptor was identified in a woman in her fifties or sixties who had recovered from COVID-19. Here the CDR3 reads CASSLYGLGSGGYNEQFF. CDR3 bases: TGTGCCAGCAGCTTGTACGGCCTTGGTAGCGGGGGCTACAATGAGCAGTTCTTC.